This passage covers 15 T cell receptor beta chains from one sample sequenced in a study of blood T cell repertoires in COVID-19. Sequenced by immunoSEQ multiplex PCR; TCRdb stores in-frame clones only, minus some. The repertoire has over 200,000 clones, approximately 83% of them found once; the top ten carry around 30%. The sequencing input was peripheral blood. The receptors were gathered from a man aged 35 to 55 with acute or convalescent COVID-19.

Details on this clone: The same CDR3 arises from other DNA sequences in this sample as well. The chain joins TRBV30 to TRBJ1-5; D gene ambiguous. From germline, CDR1 is GTSNPN and CDR2 SVGIG (reference sequence). This CDR3 has 13 amino acids. V was clipped by 0 bases and J by 2 bases, with 5 bases between them. This CDR3 reads CAWSVRGNQPQHF. The CDR3 DNA is TGTGCCTGGAGTGTACGGGGCAATCAGCCCCAGCATTTT.

A remark on this clone: The sample carries other DNA sequences with the same CDR3. V is TRBV19 and J is TRBJ1-5, with 7 bases aligning to TRBD1. The V segment lost 5 bases and the J segment 2 bases; nucleotides outside the gene matches: 3. This CDR3 contains 14 residues. The germline CDR1 and CDR2 sequences are LNHDA and SQIVND (reference sequence). The CDR3 reads CASSVTGGNQPQHF. The CDR3, as DNA: TGTGCCAGTAGTGTTACAGGGGGCAATCAGCCCCAGCATTTT.

This clone occurred a few times. This chain uses TRBV19 with TRBJ1-3; weak D call: TRBD1 (6 bases). The germline V gene has CDR1 LNHDA and CDR2 SQIVND (reference sequence). V lost 8 bases and J lost 1, with 12 bases in between. CDR3 size: 14 residues. The CDR3 loop reads CASATGTSGNTIYF. The CDR3 region has the DNA TGTGCCAGTGCAACAGGGACATCTGGAAACACCATATATTTT.

The CDR3 DNA is TGTGCCAGCAGCTCAGGGCGTACACTAAACAATGAGCAGTTCTTC. Amino acid sequence: CASSSGRTLNNEQFF. The J gene is TRBJ2-1, the V gene TRBV3-1 (or the pseudogene TRBV3-2); possible D gene TRBD1, 5 bases. Trimming took 5 bases from V and 5 from J, leaving 16 bases between them. Germline values: CDR1 LGHDT, CDR2 YNNKEL (reference sequence). This CDR3 region has 15 residues.

This rearrangement joins TRBV7-9 to TRBJ2-2; possibly TRBD2 for D (6 bases). The CDR3 sequence is 15 residues long. V was clipped by 6 bases and J by 3 bases, with 14 bases between them. Germline V CDR1 and CDR2: SEHNR, FQNEAQ (reference sequence). The CDR3 coding sequence is TGTGCCAGCAGGGCAGCGGGTGCGTACACCGGGGAGCTGTTTTTT. Amino acids: CASRAAGAYTGELFF.

V usage is TRBV28 and J usage is TRBJ1-5; weak D call: TRBD1 (6 bases). The germline gives CDR1 MDHEN, CDR2 SYDVKM. The V end lost 3 bases, the J end lost 5 bases, and 11 bases lay between the germline ends. The CDR3 consists of 14 residues. CDR3 DNA: TGTGCCAGCAGTTTGGGGGCCGGTCATCAGCCCCAGCATTTT. It specifies CASSLGAGHQPQHF.

The chain combines TRBV11-2 with TRBJ2-4, with TRBD1 matching over 7 bases. The CDR3 spans 15 residues. CDR1 SGHAT and CDR2 FQNNGV come from the germline V gene. The junction had 6 bases not matched to a gene; V was cut back by 7 bases and J by 0 bases. The chain's CDR3 is CASNKDRLAKNIQYF. The CDR3 region has the DNA TGTGCCAGCAACAAGGACAGGCTAGCCAAAAACATTCAGTACTTC.

V gene TRBV5-6 combines with J gene TRBJ2-7; TRBD2 matches 7 bases. CDR3 size: 16 residues. The V segment lost 3 bases and the J segment 2 bases; nucleotides outside the gene matches: 11. Germline-derived CDR1 and CDR2 are SGHDT and YYEEEE. The CDR3 coding sequence is TGTGCCAGCAGCTCCGACCGCGGGAGAGGCGCCTACGAGCAGTACTTC. Protein sequence: CASSSDRGRGAYEQYF.

The J gene is TRBJ1-2, the V gene TRBV19, with D perhaps matching TRBD1 (6 bases). Germline assignment: CDR1 LNHDA and CDR2 SQIVND (reference sequence). This CDR3 region has 14 residues. The V gene lost 8 bases and the J gene lost 4 bases, with 17 bases spanning the gap. CDR3 coding DNA: TGTGCCAGTGGTAAAACCGGGACACCCTATGGCTACACCTTC. This codes for CASGKTGTPYGYTF.

The sample holds a few counts of this clone. The V gene is TRBV13, the J gene TRBJ2-1; possibly TRBD2 for D (6 bases). Germline V CDR1 and CDR2: PRHDT, FYEKMQ (reference sequence). The CDR3 covers 14 residues. V was trimmed by 3 bases and J by 5 bases, leaving 11 bases between them. CDR3: CASSLEGRDNEQFF. The CDR3, as DNA: TGTGCCAGCAGCTTGGAGGGGCGGGACAATGAGCAGTTCTTC.

The chain carries TRBV7-2 and TRBJ1-3, with D maybe TRBD1 (6 bases). Germline V gene data show CDR1 as SGHTA and CDR2 as FQGNSA. Trimming removed 3 bases from V and 9 bases from J, with 15 bases in between. The CDR3 is 14 amino acids. In DNA, the CDR3 is TGTGCCAGCAGCTTCAGACAGGCGGCGGCCACCATATATTTT. This sequence encodes CASSFRQAAATIYF.

The gene calls are TRBV27 and TRBJ2-7, with 7 nucleotides matching TRBD2. V lost 8 bases, J lost 2 bases, and 9 bases stayed unmatched. Looked up from germline, CDR1 is MNHEY and CDR2 is SMNVEV (reference sequence). This CDR3 spans 14 amino acids. In DNA, the CDR3 is TGTGCCAGCCACAATAGCGGGTCGACCTACGAGCAGTACTTC. It translates to CASHNSGSTYEQYF.

The chain joins TRBV7-8 to TRBJ2-3; 8 nucleotides line up with TRBD2. Germline loops: CDR1 SGHVS, CDR2 FQNEAQ. The J segment lost 4 bases and the V segment lost 5 bases, leaving 14 bases of the junction unmatched. This CDR3 has 17 residues. CDR3 nucleotide sequence: TGTGCCAGCAGCGCCCATTCGGCGGGAGGCGGAGCAGATACGCAGTATTTT. Protein product: CASSAHSAGGGADTQYF.

The CDR3 DNA follows: TGTGCCACAAGAGGATACACCATATATTTT. Translation: CATRGYTIYF. V gene TRBV10-3 combines with J gene TRBJ1-3; no reliable D call. This CDR3 has 10 residues. Germline CDR1 reads ENHRY; CDR2 reads SYGVKD. Trimming took off 10 bases at V and 8 bases at J, with 9 bases between the two ends.

The rearrangement uses TRBV7-9 and TRBJ2-2; 11 bases fit TRBD2. CDR1 is SEHNR and CDR2 is FQNEAQ in the germline V gene (reference sequence). Trimming at V came to 4 bases and at J to 1 base, leaving 8 bases not matched to a gene. The CDR3 length is 18 residues. In nucleotides, the CDR3 is TGTGCCAGCAGCTACCCACCCCTAGCGGGAGGGAACACCGGGGAGCTGTTTTTT. Translated: CASSYPPLAGGNTGELFF.